This T cell receptor (beta chain) was profiled in a study of beta chain features in type 1 diabetes. Broader study findings: Within each of all four CD4+ subsets, Type 1 diabetes patients had TCRB CDR3s that were moderately but significantly shorter.

This CDR3 is 14 amino acids long. Germline V gene lookup returns CDR1 SGHRS and CDR2 YFSETQ. V lost 4 bases and J lost 2; bases outside the gene matches: 5. The investigators reverse transcribed all of the isolated RNA, so they sequenced expressed TCRB transcripts. Sequenced naive, central memory and regulatory T cell samples produced an average of around 3.8 million reads. Using immunoSEQ multiplex PCR, the repertoire was profiled, and TCRdb retains in-frame clones only, with some absent. The data hold roughly 700,000 clones, with 13% observed a single time. With regard to this clone: Its antigen is as yet unknown.

The specimen was naive CD4+ T cells from blood. The V gene is TRBV5-1, the J gene TRBJ2-5; 7 positions match TRBD1. This TCR was sampled from a man younger than 35 with type 1 diabetes. Here the CDR3 DNA reads TGCGCCAGCAGCAACATGGGACAGCAAGAGACCCAGTACTTC. This sequence encodes CASSNMGQQETQYF.